Ten or more counts support the clone carrying this TCR beta chain. This sample was included in a study of T-cell reconstitution after alpha-beta-depleted transplantation in children. For TCRbeta, the library was prepared with unique molecular identifiers. A single record per CDR3 protein comes from TCRdb applying MiXCR to the PCR reads. The sample records some 300,000 distinct CDR3 sequences, around a tenth being singletons. J was trimmed by 3 bases and V by 4 bases; bases with no gene match: 3. Germline V lookup: CDR1 SGHTA, CDR2 FQGNSA. The CDR3 totals 15 residues. The material sequenced was PBMCs, taken before TCRalphabeta/CD19-depleted stem cell transplant. The J gene is TRBJ1-5, the V gene TRBV7-2; 10 bases agree with TRBD1. The receptor was derived from a boy younger than two with acute myeloid leukemia, due to receive a stem cell transplant. CDR3 amino acids: CASSWDRGNNQPQHF. CDR3 bases: TGTGCCAGCAGCTGGGACAGGGGAAACAATCAGCCCCAGCATTTT.